The clone carrying this T cell receptor beta chain was detected a few times. Antigen: not known. The same CDR3 is also encoded by other DNA sequences in this sample. PCR involved 60 Vbeta and 13 Jbeta primers. Measured with immunoSEQ multiplex PCR; TCRdb has only the in-frame clones, and not every one. The repertoire consists of under 150,000 clones, with approximately 87% occurring once and the leading ten covering approximately 1.4%. This sample was taken from a study of cytomegalovirus exposure and HLA in healthy donors. Regarding the study as a whole: A later look showed TCR association rates differing by HLA locus, highest for DRB1 and lowest for HLA-C. TCR beta sequences numbering fewer than 20,000 were associated with HLA alleles at 0.05 false discovery rate in a later analysis.

This CDR3 spans 15 amino acids. Trimming took 4 bases from V and 6 from J; bases not matched to a gene: 8. The V gene's germline CDR1 is SGHNT and CDR2 YENEEA. This chain joins TRBV11-3 and TRBJ2-1; 8 nucleotides match TRBD2. The sequence was collected from a man between 35 and 55 years old in good health and CMV-seronegative. What was sequenced was PBMCs. The CDR3 sequence: CASSSLSGSVNEQFF. The CDR3 DNA follows: TGTGCCAGCAGCTCTCTGAGCGGGAGCGTCAATGAGCAGTTCTTC.